The TCR beta chain under discussion was sequenced for a study of blood T cell repertoires in COVID-19. The overall study: The United States, Italy and Spain provided the acute and convalescent COVID-19 samples. Nucleic acid was either cDNA or gDNA, and it came from T cells, B-cell-depleted T cells, or PBMCs.

Original handling: Amplification from reference gene primers served as the basis for estimated nucleated cell counts. TCRdb keeps only in-frame clones here, not all; method: immunoSEQ multiplex PCR. V and J calls and clone size are copied from that table; D and trimming were computed from the DNA. Of about 240,000 clones listed, about 70% are singletons. The receptor was derived from a woman older than 75 with acute or convalescent COVID-19. The source material was peripheral blood.

The CDR3 region has the DNA TGTGCCAGCTCACCAGTCACAGGGGATACGGGCACTGAAGCTTTCTTT. The encoded protein is CASSPVTGDTGTEAFF. The J gene is TRBJ1-1, the V gene TRBV18, with 7 bases fitting TRBD1. The length of the CDR3 is 16 residues. Germline V gene sequence: CDR1 KGHSH, CDR2 LQKENI. Trimming removed 2 bases from V and 4 bases from J; junction bases left unmatched: 10.